The rows below give T cell receptor beta chains drawn from one sample of a study of radiotherapy plus CTLA-4 blockade in lung cancer. TCRdb's table, derived via immunoSEQ multiplex PCR, lists solely in-frame clones and lacks some. The data show 81,000 or so clones, approximately 80% seen once. The source material was peripheral blood, sampled from a patient treated with radiotherapy plus ipilimumab. The receptors originated from a human donor with non-small cell lung cancer that progressed on radiotherapy plus ipilimumab. CDR3s include the opening cysteine and the closing phenylalanine or tryptophan. The D gene is left open where the match is weak.

v_gene	d_gene	j_gene	CDR3aa
TRBV27	NA	TRBJ1-4	CASSPRGGETNEKLFF
TRBV5-6	NA	TRBJ2-3	CASSLGGVTDTQYF
TRBV7-2	NA	TRBJ2-1	CASSLFYDEQFF
TRBV6-5	TRBD1	TRBJ1-2	CASSYSSGTGFNGYTF
TRBV6-1	NA	TRBJ2-5	CASRQGSVETQYF
TRBV5-1	TRBD2	TRBJ2-3	CASSLGLAGAGPDTQYF
TRBV2	NA	TRBJ1-3	CASSDRPSSGNTIYF
TRBV7-2	NA	TRBJ2-3	CASSLAATGSTDTQYF
TRBV5-4	NA	TRBJ2-5	CASSAAGRSRSQETQYF
TRBV18	NA	TRBJ2-7	CASSPPIGDEQYF
TRBV29-1	NA	TRBJ2-1	CSVARMSTRSLSYNEQFF
TRBV7-2	NA	TRBJ2-3	CASSLAVGKRDTQYF
TRBV7-2	TRBD1	TRBJ1-2	CASRDRGRGYTF
TRBV29-1	TRBD1	TRBJ1-4	CSVGTGTVINEKLFF
TRBV6-5	TRBD2	TRBJ2-2	CASSFGTSGELFF
TRBV30	NA	TRBJ1-2	CAWSVWVPNYGYTF
TRBV5-1	TRBD1	TRBJ2-7	CASSWGQGPYEQYF
TRBV5-1	NA	TRBJ2-4	CASSLYSSVLGGENIQYF
TRBV7-9	TRBD1	TRBJ1-2	CASSFLGQGVDGYTF
TRBV30	NA	TRBJ1-2	CAWSRDYGYTF
TRBV15	NA	TRBJ2-3	CATSRGKRDTQYF
TRBV6-5	NA	TRBJ2-3	CASSYGLDTQYF
TRBV19	NA	TRBJ1-5	CATKKGTQQPQHF
TRBV5-4	NA	TRBJ2-4	CASSLEAGLAKNIQYF
TRBV5-1	TRBD1	TRBJ2-5	CASSSLGQLQETQYF
TRBV7-3	NA	TRBJ2-2	CASSLGQTNTGELFF
TRBV28	TRBD1	TRBJ1-5	CASSFGDRSNQPQHF
TRBV11-2	TRBD2	TRBJ2-3	CASSPLAGGTDTQYF
TRBV6-6	NA	TRBJ1-4	CASSGTTEKLFF
TRBV11-3	TRBD1	TRBJ2-2	CASSTRTGVTGELFF
TRBV25-1	NA	TRBJ1-2	CASSEVLEAGIYNYGYTF
TRBV5-1	TRBD1	TRBJ2-1	CASRKGQGYNEQFF
TRBV7-3	NA	TRBJ2-1	CASSRGLPEDEQFF
TRBV6-1	NA	TRBJ1-2	CASTIQTNYGYTF
TRBV30	NA	TRBJ2-2	CAWRFGAGELFF
TRBV5-1	NA	TRBJ2-1	CASNPGERRIEQFF
TRBV4-3	NA	TRBJ2-4	CASSQDVGLGGNIQYF
TRBV4-3	NA	TRBJ2-7	CASSQDRGYEQYF
TRBV4-1	TRBD1	TRBJ2-7	CASSLSRDRGVDEQYF
TRBV5-4	TRBD1	TRBJ2-7	CASSSGTGSSYEQYF
TRBV10-2	NA	TRBJ1-1	CASTSQILTEAFF
TRBV28	NA	TRBJ1-4	CASSAVTGPNEKLFF
TRBV19	NA	TRBJ2-1	CASSIAGYNEQFF
TRBV10-3	NA	TRBJ2-2	CAINPGHSNTGELFF
TRBV2	NA	TRBJ2-5	CASSEWSETQYF
TRBV20-1	NA	TRBJ2-7	CSATLGYEQYF
TRBV5-1	NA	TRBJ2-5	CASRNTPGTQETQYF
TRBV7-2	NA	TRBJ2-5	CASSPFEETQYF
TRBV10-3	NA	TRBJ2-7	CATQTGSYEQYF
TRBV5-1	NA	TRBJ2-3	CASSEVGTDTQYF
TRBV29-1	TRBD2	TRBJ2-7	CSVRLAGGYEQYF
TRBV15	TRBD1	TRBJ2-3	CATSSRGRQDTQYF
TRBV5-1	TRBD1	TRBJ1-1	CASSSGQGNTEAFF
TRBV11-2	NA	TRBJ2-7	CASSFVNYEQYF
TRBV4-3	NA	TRBJ1-2	CASSQDGSGLSYGYTF
TRBV11-3	NA	TRBJ2-7	CASSLATGRPYEQYF
TRBV7-2	TRBD2	TRBJ2-3	CASSLHARGGGTDTQYF
TRBV4-3	NA	TRBJ1-1	CASSQVSQLNTEAFF